This T cell receptor beta chain stems from a study of human T cells and chemical hapten exposure. This clonotype has a handful of counts. From the RACE reads, TCRdb called clonotypes with MiXCR, one entry per CDR3 protein. The table lists some 350,000 distinct CDR3 sequences, 5.5% to 8% of them singletons. Stated time point: patch test 1, 2 weeks after DPC sensitization. The treatment is: therapeutic diphenylcyclopropenone sensitization with weekly scalp DPC. The clonotype originates from a woman younger than 35 with alopecia areata. Some clones in this sample may be carry-over from other donors' samples. Sequenced here: whole blood, sampled in connection with sensitization to the hapten diphenylcyclopropenone (DPC).

This chain's CDR3 is CASSAGQGITGANVLTF. DNA of the CDR3: TGTGCCAGCAGTGCCGGACAGGGGATAACTGGGGCCAACGTCCTGACTTTC. The chain carries TRBV6-1 and TRBJ2-6; TRBD1 agrees at 9 bases. J was trimmed by 2 bases and V by 4 bases; bases with no gene match: 6. The CDR3 runs to 17 residues. CDR1 and CDR2 from the germline V gene are MNHNS and SASEGT.